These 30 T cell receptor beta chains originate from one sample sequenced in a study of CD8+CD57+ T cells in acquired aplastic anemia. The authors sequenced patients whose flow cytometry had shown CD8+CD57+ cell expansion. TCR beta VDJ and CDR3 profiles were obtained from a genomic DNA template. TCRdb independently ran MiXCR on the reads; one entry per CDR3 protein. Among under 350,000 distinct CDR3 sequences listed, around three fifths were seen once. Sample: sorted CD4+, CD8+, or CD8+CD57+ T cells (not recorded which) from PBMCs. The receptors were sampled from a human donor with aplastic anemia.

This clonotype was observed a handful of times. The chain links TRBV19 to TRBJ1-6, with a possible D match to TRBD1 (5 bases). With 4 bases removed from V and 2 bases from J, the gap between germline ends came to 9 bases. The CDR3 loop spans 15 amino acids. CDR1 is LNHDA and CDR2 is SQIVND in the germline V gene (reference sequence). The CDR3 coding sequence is TGTGCCAGTAGTACCCAGGGCACCTATAATTCACCCCTCCACTTT. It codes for CASSTQGTYNSPLHF.

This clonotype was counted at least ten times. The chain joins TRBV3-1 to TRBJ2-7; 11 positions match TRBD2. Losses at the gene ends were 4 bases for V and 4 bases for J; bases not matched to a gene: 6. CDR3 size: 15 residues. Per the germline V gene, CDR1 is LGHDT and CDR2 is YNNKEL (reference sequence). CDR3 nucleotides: TGTGCCAGCAGCCTTACTAGCGGGAGCCGTTACGAGCAGTACTTC. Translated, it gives CASSLTSGSRYEQYF.

The chain's CDR3 is CASSPGRGLAGNTIYF. The CDR3 nucleotides read TGTGCCAGCAGCCCAGGACGAGGATTGGCTGGAAACACCATATATTTT. This chain uses TRBV7-9 with TRBJ1-3; D is ambiguous. CDR1 is SEHNR and CDR2 is FQNEAQ in the germline V gene (reference sequence). V lost 5 bases, J lost 2 bases, and 16 bases lay in between. The CDR3 consists of 16 residues.

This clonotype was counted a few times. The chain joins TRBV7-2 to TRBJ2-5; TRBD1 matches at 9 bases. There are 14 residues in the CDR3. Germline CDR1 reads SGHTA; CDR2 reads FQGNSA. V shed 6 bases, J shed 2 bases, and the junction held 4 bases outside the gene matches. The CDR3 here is CASRLTGGQETQYF. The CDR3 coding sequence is TGTGCCAGCAGGCTGACAGGGGGGCAAGAGACCCAGTACTTC.

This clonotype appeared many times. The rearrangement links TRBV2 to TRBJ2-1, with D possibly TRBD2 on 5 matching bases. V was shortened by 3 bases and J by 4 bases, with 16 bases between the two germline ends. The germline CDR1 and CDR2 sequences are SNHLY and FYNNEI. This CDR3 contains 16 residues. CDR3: CASSEGSVSPYNEQFF. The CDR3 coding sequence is TGTGCCAGCAGTGAGGGGAGCGTAAGTCCATACAATGAGCAGTTCTTC.

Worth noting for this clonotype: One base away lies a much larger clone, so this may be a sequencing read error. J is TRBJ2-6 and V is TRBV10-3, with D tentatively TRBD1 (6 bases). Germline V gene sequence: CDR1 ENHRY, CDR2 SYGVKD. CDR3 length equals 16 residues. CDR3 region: CATRGGRGSGVNVLTF. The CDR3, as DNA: TGTGCCACCAGAGGGGGTCGGGGCTCTGGGGTCAACGTCCTGACTTTC.

The DNA of the CDR3 is TGTGCCAGCAGCTTAGGCCAGACCAGCACTGAAGCTTTCTTT. Protein product: CASSLGQTSTEAFF. J is TRBJ1-1 and V is TRBV7-2; D is undetermined. Deletions cut 1 base from V and 4 bases from J, with 10 bases between. Germline-derived CDR1 and CDR2 are SGHTA and FQGNSA. The CDR3 extends over 14 amino acids. Based on the CDR3 plus reference TRBV7-2 and TRBJ1-1, the full variable domain is GAGVSQSPSNKVTEKGKDVELRCDPISGHTALYWYRQSLGQGLEFLIYFQGNSAPDKSGLPSDRFSAERTGGSVSTLTIQRTQQEDSAVYLCASSLGQTSTEAFFGQGTRLTVV.

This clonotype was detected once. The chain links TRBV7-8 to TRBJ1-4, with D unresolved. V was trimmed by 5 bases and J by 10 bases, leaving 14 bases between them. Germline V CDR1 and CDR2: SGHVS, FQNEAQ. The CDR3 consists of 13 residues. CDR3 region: CASSPGLHVKLFF. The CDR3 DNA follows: TGTGCCAGCAGCCCAGGTCTTCACGTAAAACTGTTTTTT.

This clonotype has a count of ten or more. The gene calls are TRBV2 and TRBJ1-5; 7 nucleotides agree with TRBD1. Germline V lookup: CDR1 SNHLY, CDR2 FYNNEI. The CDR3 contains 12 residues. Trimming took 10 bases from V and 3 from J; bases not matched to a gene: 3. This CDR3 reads CATQGDNQPQHF. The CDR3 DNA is TGTGCCACCCAGGGGGACAATCAGCCCCAGCATTTT.

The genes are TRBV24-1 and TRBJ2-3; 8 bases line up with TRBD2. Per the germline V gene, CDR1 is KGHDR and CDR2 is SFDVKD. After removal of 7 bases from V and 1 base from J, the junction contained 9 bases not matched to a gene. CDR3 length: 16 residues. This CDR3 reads CATSFSGTRGTDTQYF. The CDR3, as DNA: TGTGCCACCAGCTTTAGCGGGACGCGGGGCACAGATACGCAGTATTTT.

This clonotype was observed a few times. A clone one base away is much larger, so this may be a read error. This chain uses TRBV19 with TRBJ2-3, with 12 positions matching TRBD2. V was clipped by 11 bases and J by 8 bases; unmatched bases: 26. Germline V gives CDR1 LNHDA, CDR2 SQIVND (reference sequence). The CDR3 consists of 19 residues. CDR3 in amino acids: CARDKVQPGTSGFAGTQYF. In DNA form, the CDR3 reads TGTGCCCGGGACAAGGTACAACCCGGGACTAGCGGGTTCGCAGGTACGCAGTATTTT.

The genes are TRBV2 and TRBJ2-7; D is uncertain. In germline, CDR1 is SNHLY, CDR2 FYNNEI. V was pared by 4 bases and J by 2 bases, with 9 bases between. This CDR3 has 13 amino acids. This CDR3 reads CASSGLLAYEQYF. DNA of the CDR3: TGTGCCAGCAGTGGGTTGCTTGCCTACGAGCAGTACTTC.

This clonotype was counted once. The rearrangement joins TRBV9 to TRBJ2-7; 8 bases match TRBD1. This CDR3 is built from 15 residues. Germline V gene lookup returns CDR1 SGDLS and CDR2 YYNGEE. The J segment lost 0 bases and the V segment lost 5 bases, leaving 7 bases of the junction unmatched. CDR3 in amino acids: CASSESTGGSYEQYF. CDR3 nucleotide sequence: TGTGCCAGCAGTGAAAGCACAGGGGGCTCCTACGAGCAGTACTTC.

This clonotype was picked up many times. In DNA form, the CDR3 reads TGTGCCAGCAGCTTATTCGGGAGGACAGGGGCCGGGGAGCTGTTTTTT. Its protein product is CASSLFGRTGAGELFF. The gene calls are TRBV7-2 and TRBJ2-2; the match to TRBD1 covers 9 bases. The CDR3 has 16 amino acids. After removal of 2 bases from V and 6 bases from J, the junction contained 7 bases not matched to a gene. The germline V gene encodes CDR1 SGHTA and CDR2 FQGNSA.

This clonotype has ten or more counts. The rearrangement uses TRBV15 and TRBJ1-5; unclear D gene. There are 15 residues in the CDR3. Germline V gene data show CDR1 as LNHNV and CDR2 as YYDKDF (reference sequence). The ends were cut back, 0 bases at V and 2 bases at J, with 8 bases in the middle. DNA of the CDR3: TGTGCCACCAGCAGAGATGGAATCGGCAATCAGCCCCAGCATTTT. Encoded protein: CATSRDGIGNQPQHF.

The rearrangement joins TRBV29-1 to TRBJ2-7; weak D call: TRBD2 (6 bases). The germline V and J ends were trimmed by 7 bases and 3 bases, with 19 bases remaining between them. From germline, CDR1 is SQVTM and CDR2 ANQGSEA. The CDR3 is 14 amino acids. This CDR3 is CSASRRESLYEQYF. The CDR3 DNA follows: TGCAGCGCCAGCAGACGGGAGTCCCTCTACGAGCAGTACTTC.

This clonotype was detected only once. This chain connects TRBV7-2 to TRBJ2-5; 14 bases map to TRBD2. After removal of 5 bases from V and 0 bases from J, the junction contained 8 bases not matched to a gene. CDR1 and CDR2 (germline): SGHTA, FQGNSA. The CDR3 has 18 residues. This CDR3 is CASSTGLAGGRDQETQYF. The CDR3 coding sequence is TGTGCCAGCAGCACTGGACTAGCGGGGGGCCGTGACCAAGAGACCCAGTACTTC.

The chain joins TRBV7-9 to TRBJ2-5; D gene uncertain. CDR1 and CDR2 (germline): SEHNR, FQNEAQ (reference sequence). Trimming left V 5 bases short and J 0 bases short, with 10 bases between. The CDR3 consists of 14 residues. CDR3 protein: CASSPQRYQETQYF. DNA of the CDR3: TGTGCCAGCAGCCCCCAACGGTACCAAGAGACCCAGTACTTC.

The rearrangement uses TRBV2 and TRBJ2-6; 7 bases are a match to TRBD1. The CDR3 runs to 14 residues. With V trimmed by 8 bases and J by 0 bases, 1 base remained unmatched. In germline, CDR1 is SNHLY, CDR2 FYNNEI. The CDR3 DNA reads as TGTGCCAGCGGGACAGACTCTGGGGCCAACGTCCTGACTTTC. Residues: CASGTDSGANVLTF.

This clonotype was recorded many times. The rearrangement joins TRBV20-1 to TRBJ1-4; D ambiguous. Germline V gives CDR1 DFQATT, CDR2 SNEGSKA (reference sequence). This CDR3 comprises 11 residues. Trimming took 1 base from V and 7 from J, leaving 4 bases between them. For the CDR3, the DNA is TGCAGTGCTAGAGGAGGTGAAAAACTGTTTTTT. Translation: CSARGGEKLFF.

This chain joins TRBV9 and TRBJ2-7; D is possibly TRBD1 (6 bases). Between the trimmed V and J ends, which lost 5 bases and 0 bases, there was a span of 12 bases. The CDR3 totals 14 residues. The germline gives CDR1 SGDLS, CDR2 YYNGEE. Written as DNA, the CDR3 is TGTGCCAGCAGGTACCGGGACAACTCCTACGAGCAGTACTTC. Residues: CASRYRDNSYEQYF.

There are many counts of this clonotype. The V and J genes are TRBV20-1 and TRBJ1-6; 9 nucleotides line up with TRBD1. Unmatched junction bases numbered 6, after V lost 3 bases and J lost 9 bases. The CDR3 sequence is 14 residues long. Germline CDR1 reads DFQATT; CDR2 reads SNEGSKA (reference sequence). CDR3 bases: TGCAGTGCTAGGAGGGGACAGGGAACTTCACCCCTCCACTTT. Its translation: CSARRGQGTSPLHF.

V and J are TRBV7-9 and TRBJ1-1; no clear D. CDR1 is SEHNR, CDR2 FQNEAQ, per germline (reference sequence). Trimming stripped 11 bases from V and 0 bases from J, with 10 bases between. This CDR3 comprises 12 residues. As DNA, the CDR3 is TGTGCCGGATCCGATGTGAACACTGAAGCTTTCTTT. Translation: CAGSDVNTEAFF.

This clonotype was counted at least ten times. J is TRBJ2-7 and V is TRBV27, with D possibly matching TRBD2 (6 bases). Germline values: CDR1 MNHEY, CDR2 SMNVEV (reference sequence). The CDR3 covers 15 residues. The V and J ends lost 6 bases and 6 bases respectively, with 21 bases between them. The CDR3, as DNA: TGTGCCAGCAGGCTCGGGACTGGGGCTTTTTTCGAGCAGTACTTC. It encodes CASRLGTGAFFEQYF.

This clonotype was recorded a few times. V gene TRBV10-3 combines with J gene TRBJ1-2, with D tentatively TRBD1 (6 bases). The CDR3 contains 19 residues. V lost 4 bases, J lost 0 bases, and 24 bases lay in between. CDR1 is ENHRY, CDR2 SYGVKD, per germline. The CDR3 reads CAISVYAGTNGDANYGYTF. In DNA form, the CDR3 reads TGTGCCATCAGTGTCTATGCAGGGACAAACGGGGACGCTAACTATGGCTACACCTTC.

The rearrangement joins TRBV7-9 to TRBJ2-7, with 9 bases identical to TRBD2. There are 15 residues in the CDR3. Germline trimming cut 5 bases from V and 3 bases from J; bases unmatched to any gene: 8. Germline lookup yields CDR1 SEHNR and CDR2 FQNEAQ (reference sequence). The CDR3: CASSETAGGVYEQYF. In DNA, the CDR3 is TGTGCCAGCAGCGAAACAGCGGGGGGCGTCTACGAGCAGTACTTC.

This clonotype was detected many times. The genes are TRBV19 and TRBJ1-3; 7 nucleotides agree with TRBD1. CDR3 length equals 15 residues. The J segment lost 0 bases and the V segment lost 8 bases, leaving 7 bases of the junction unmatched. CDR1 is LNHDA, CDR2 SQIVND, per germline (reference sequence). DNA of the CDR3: TGTGCCAGTGATCCAGGGGGAGGCTCTGGAAACACCATATATTTT. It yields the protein CASDPGGGSGNTIYF.

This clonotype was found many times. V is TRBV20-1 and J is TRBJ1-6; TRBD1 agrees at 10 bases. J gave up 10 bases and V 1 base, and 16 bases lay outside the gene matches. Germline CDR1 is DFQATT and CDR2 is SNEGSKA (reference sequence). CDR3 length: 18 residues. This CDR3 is CSARGTSGTGVLGSPLHF. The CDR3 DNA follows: TGCAGTGCTAGAGGGACTTCCGGGACAGGGGTACTAGGATCACCCCTCCACTTT.

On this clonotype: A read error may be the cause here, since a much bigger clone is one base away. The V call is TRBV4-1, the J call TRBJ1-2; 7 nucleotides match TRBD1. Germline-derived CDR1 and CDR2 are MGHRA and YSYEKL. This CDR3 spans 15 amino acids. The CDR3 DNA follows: TGCGCCAGCAGACAAGCCCGACAGGGAATCTATGGCTACACCTTC. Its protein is CASRQARQGIYGYTF.

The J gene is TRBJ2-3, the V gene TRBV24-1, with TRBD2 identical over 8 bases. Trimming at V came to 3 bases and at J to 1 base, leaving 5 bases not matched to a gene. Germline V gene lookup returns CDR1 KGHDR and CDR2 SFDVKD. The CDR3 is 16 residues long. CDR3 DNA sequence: TGTGCCACCAGTGATAGCCGAGCGGGGGGCACAGATACGCAGTATTTT. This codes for CATSDSRAGGTDTQYF.